The next 11 T cell receptor beta chains were all read from a single sample in a study of CXCR3-negative and CXCR3-positive naive CD8 T cells. Carrying UMI labels, the TRB cDNA libraries were prepared through 5' RACE. TCRdb re-called the 5' RACE reads and catalogs CDR3 proteins one per entry, DNA excluded. In all, the sample yields around 40,000 distinct CDR3 sequences. The material sequenced was naive CXCR3- CD8+ T cells from blood. Subset defined: CD45RO-CCR7+CD27+CD95- naive CD8+ T cells lacking CXCR3 (TNR3-). Receptor source: a human donor in good health. Some clones in this sample may be carry-over from other donors' samples.

The chain recombines TRBV14 with TRBJ2-7. CDR1 and CDR2 from the germline V gene are SGHDN and FVKESK. The CDR3 has 15 amino acids. CDR3 protein: CASSQVHYGSYEQYF.

This CDR3 is CASSQEDRIPYEQYF. The chain joins TRBV4-3 to TRBJ2-7. Germline V CDR1 and CDR2: LGHNA, YSLEER. The CDR3 covers 15 residues.

The rearrangement uses TRBV20-1 and TRBJ2-1; the TCRdb D gene call, TRBD2, has no DNA to confirm it. The CDR3 is made up of 14 amino acids. In germline, CDR1 is DFQATT, CDR2 SNEGSKA (reference sequence). The CDR3 sequence is CSARDYQRGEEQFF.

J is TRBJ2-1 and V is TRBV14; TCRdb's D call, TRBD1, is unchecked because there is no DNA. The CDR3 contains 15 residues. Germline V gene lookup returns CDR1 SGHDN and CDR2 FVKESK. This CDR3 reads CASSGAEWGYNEQFF.

The rearrangement links TRBV14 to TRBJ2-1. In germline, CDR1 is SGHDN, CDR2 FVKESK. This CDR3 region has 13 residues. The CDR3 region is CASSQEGNNEQFF.

The CDR3: CSARGSGGVYNEQFF. The chain combines TRBV20-1 with TRBJ2-1; TCRdb names TRBD2, which stays unverified in the absence of DNA. CDR3 length: 15 residues. Per the germline V gene, CDR1 is DFQATT and CDR2 is SNEGSKA (reference sequence).

This chain connects TRBV27 to TRBJ2-7; the TCRdb D gene call, TRBD1, has no DNA to confirm it. This CDR3 contains 13 residues. CDR1 is MNHEY and CDR2 is SMNVEV in the germline V gene (reference sequence). The CDR3 spells CASSRTVSYEQYF.

The chain has TRBV29-1 and TRBJ1-1. CDR3 length: 13 residues. CDR1 and CDR2 (germline): SQVTM, ANQGSEA. CDR3 in amino acids: CSSDQGQSLEAFF.

V and J are TRBV29-1 and TRBJ2-1; TCRdb returns TRBD1, unconfirmable since there is no DNA. This CDR3 is built from 15 residues. The germline V gene encodes CDR1 SQVTM and CDR2 ANQGSEA. Here the CDR3 reads CSVEGWDTSYNEQFF.

The rearrangement links TRBV28 to TRBJ2-1. The CDR3 loop spans 15 amino acids. Per the germline V gene, CDR1 is MDHEN and CDR2 is SYDVKM. CDR3 in amino acids: CASSPSGGSYNEQFF.

The chain recombines TRBV6-2 or TRBV6-3 with TRBJ1-2; TCRdb proposes TRBD1, but this gene call is untestable without DNA. The CDR3 is 16 residues long. Germline CDR1 MNHEY, CDR2 SVGEGT. The CDR3 sequence: CASSYSRVGPAYGYTF.